This TCR beta chain stems from a study of T cell repertoires in cytomegalovirus infection. Study background: Indicated by public TCR beta signatures were CMV infection and matching HLA type.

This clonotype occurred many times. Antigen unknown. TCRdb analysed the reads with MiXCR anew, one entry per CDR3 protein. The data contain tens of thousands of distinct CDR3 sequences, roughly 20% of them singletons. Findings of the study overall: Clonotype analysis showed dominance of the ex vivo response by HLA-C-restricted CMV-specific TCR beta clonotypes. CMV carriers having the relevant HLA were flagged by cumulative public TCR beta family frequency.

The CDR3 consists of 17 residues. Losses at the gene ends were 4 bases for V and 7 bases for J; bases not matched to a gene: 16. The specimen was PBMCs, sequenced either directly or after in vitro stimulation (not recorded which). The receptor was isolated from a human donor in good health (CMV status not recorded). Some clones in this sample may be carry-over from other donors' samples. The V and J genes are TRBV12-3 or TRBV12-4 and TRBJ2-5; 9 positions match TRBD2. The CDR3 region is CASSWALGRGGRRTQYF. The CDR3 bases are TGTGCCAGCAGTTGGGCCCTGGGGCGGGGGGGCCGGCGGACCCAGTACTTC.